This T cell receptor beta chain was retrieved from a study of lymphopenia after photon versus proton radiotherapy (dated by TCRdb to between 2018 and 2021). General notes on the study: The study compared the immunological effects of photon versus proton radiation therapy in patients with gastrointestinal tumors who developed high-grade lymphopenia. A cohort of some 22 patients with gastrointestinal tumors who received either photon or proton therapy and subsequently developed lymphopenia was included. The study aimed to characterize how the two radiation modalities differ in their impact on the immune system.

On this clone itself: The antigen it recognizes is unknown. Base qualities are not provided; no much larger clone lies one nucleotide away.

Points the paper makes about the study in general: During treatment, patients who received proton therapy stayed relatively stable, whereas patients who received photon therapy lost naive T cells and TCR diversity and gained effector/memory populations. After the lymphocyte count nadir, oligoclonal expansion, especially of CD8+ Temra cells, was observed in photon-treated repertoires, and the drop in diversity was driven by this expansion. The survival association was assessed only in patients who died, and better survival with proton therapy was presented by the authors as a possibility rather than a demonstrated result. Across the cohort, an inverse correlation was found between a larger post-nadir drop in TCR diversity and overall survival time among patients who died.

Library method: the immunoSEQ multiplex PCR assay. T cell repertoires were profiled by deep sequencing of rearranged TCR beta loci, alongside multiparametric flow cytometry. The clones in this table, taken by TCRdb from immuneACCESS, are in-frame only. Not every clone is retained; where verified, under half of the shortfall comes from an unresolved V gene, and the cause of the rest is unknown. In all, the sample holds roughly 15,000 clones, and over 75% of those were seen once. Under 14% of the sample goes to the ten largest clones. V trim: 6 bases; J trim: 3 bases; unmatched bases: 5. The CDR1 and CDR2 encoded by the germline V gene are WSHSY and SAAADI. Spanning cysteine to phenylalanine, the CDR3 consists of 14 amino acids. This entry keeps only the CDR3 DNA: 42 bases, framed from base 1.

The TCR was taken from a man between 65 and 79 years old with pancreatic cancer. Material: peripheral blood, obtained from a patient treated with proton-based radiotherapy. The chain was built from TRBV10-2 and TRBJ1-1, and 9 bases in between align with TRBD1. The nucleotide sequence reads TGCGCCAGCAGGAAGACAGGGGGGGACACTGAAGCTTTCTTT. Translated, it gives CASRKTGGDTEAFF.